This T cell receptor (beta chain) was documented in a study of vaccination and CD4 T cells after COVID-19. The germline V gene encodes CDR1 SGHAT and CDR2 FQNNGV. This CDR3 region has 13 residues. Trimming took off 10 bases at V and 2 bases at J, with 12 bases between the two ends. CD4+ T cells that had been cultured provided DNA sequenced with the Oncomine TCR Beta short-read assay. TCRdb reprocessed the PCR reads with MiXCR, giving one entry per CDR3 protein. This table holds 15,000 to 25,000 distinct CDR3 sequences, just over 55% found once. Details on this clonotype: Its antigen remains unknown.

Noted treatment: roughly 11-day PBMC culture with coronavirus spike peptide pools or control peptides (ViraFEST assay). This sequence joins TRBV11-2 and TRBJ1-3, with a weak D call TRBD1 (6 bases). Material: CD4+ T cells from blood, cultured in vitro. The clonotype comes from a human donor who had recovered from COVID-19. CDR3 DNA sequence: TGTGCCACCGCCCAGGGGCCTGGAAACACCATATATTTT. The encoded protein is CATAQGPGNTIYF.